The rows below give T cell receptor beta chains drawn from one sample of a study of T cells in Graves' hyperthyroidism and ophthalmopathy. TCRdb analysed the multiplex PCR reads with MiXCR anew, one entry per CDR3 protein. The sample lists around 570,000 distinct CDR3 sequences; approximately 20% were seen once. Sequenced sample: blood. These receptors were taken from a middle-aged man with Graves' ophthalmopathy. CDR3s include the opening cysteine and the closing phenylalanine or tryptophan. The order of the fields is J gene, clone size, D gene, V gene, CDR3 DNA, CDR3 protein. The D gene is left open where the match is weak. Only some rows state a clone size, as once, few, many or a class for expanded clones.

J: TRBJ2-1; size: many; D: -; V: TRBV5-1; DNA: TGCGCCAGCACCTTCCAGGGGATCGATGAGCAGTTCTTC; CDR3: CASTFQGIDEQFF
J: TRBJ2-3; size: few; D: -; V: TRBV20-1; DNA: TGCAGTGCTAGCGTCGGGGAGAGAACAGATACGCAGTATTTT; CDR3: CSASVGERTDTQYF
J: TRBJ2-5; size: few; D: -; V: TRBV9; DNA: TGTGCCAGCAGCCACCCGGGGGCAGGGGAGACCCAGTACTTC; CDR3: CASSHPGAGETQYF
J: TRBJ2-2; size: many; D: TRBD2; V: TRBV11-2; DNA: TGTGCCAGCAGCTTTAGCGGGAGCACCGGGGAGCTGTTTTTT; CDR3: CASSFSGSTGELFF
J: TRBJ2-7; size: few; D: -; V: TRBV6-1; DNA: TGTGCCAGCAGAAGCCCGGGTTCCTACGAGCAGTACTTC; CDR3: CASRSPGSYEQYF
J: TRBJ2-1; size: once; D: -; V: TRBV28; DNA: TGTGCCAGCAACCCAACTCCTGCCCCGCGCAATGAGCAGTTCTTC; CDR3: CASNPTPAPRNEQFF
J: TRBJ2-5; size: few; D: -; V: TRBV18; DNA: TGTGCCAGCTCACCAAACAGGGAGGACCCCCAGTACTTC; CDR3: CASSPNREDPQYF
J: TRBJ2-5; size: many; D: -; V: TRBV5-1; DNA: TGCGCCAGCAGCTTGACACCCCAAGAGACCCAGTACTTC; CDR3: CASSLTPQETQYF
J: TRBJ1-2; size: -; D: -; V: TRBV7-2; DNA: TGTGCCAGCAGCTCCTACCTAGGGGCCGACCTCTATGGCCACACCTTC; CDR3: CASSSYLGADLYGHTF
J: TRBJ2-1; size: -; D: -; V: TRBV7-9; DNA: TGTGCCCTACACGCAGGCGGGCCCTACAATGAGCAGTTCTTC; CDR3: CALHAGGPYNEQFF
J: TRBJ2-5; size: -; D: -; V: TRBV27; DNA: TGTGCCAGCAGAGGTCCTTCGGAGACCCAGTACTTC; CDR3: CASRGPSETQYF
J: TRBJ1-5; size: many; D: -; V: TRBV7-2; DNA: TGTGCCAGCAGTTACTTAAGCAATCAGCCCCAGCATTTT; CDR3: CASSYLSNQPQHF
J: TRBJ2-2; size: -; D: -; V: TRBV5-1; DNA: TGCGCCAGCGGACGGGACGGAAACACCGGGGAGCTGTTTTTT; CDR3: CASGRDGNTGELFF
J: TRBJ2-2; size: few; D: TRBD1; V: TRBV27; DNA: TGTGCCAGCAGTCTACCTCAGGGGGCGACTGACACCGGGGAGCTGTTTTTT; CDR3: CASSLPQGATDTGELFF